The 23 T cell receptor beta chains in this list originate from one sample, sequenced in a study of blood T cell repertoires in COVID-19. Libraries were prepared by immunoSEQ multiplex PCR; TCRdb keeps only in-frame clonotypes and omits some of them. Of 200,000 to 250,000 clones listed, roughly 85% were seen once; the top ten hold more than 2%. Material: peripheral blood. These receptors were obtained from a woman between 70 and 85 years old with COVID-19, enrolled during active disease.

The V call is TRBV21-1, the J call TRBJ1-5; TRBD1 was called by the table and not checked on the DNA. TRBV21-1 is noted as a pseudogene. The CDR3 consists of 20 residues. For the CDR3, the DNA is TGTGCCAGCAGCACCTGGTACCGGGACAGGACTTACTATAGCAATCAGCCCCAGCATTTT. It specifies CASSTWYRDRTYYSNQPQHF.

The rearrangement joins TRBV4-1 to TRBJ1-6; a weak D match, TRBD1 (5 bases). Germline CDR1 MGHRA, CDR2 YSYEKL. Trimming left V 0 bases short and J 9 bases short, with 24 bases between. The CDR3 spans 19 residues. Here the CDR3 DNA reads TGCGCCAGCAGCCAAGATCTGCGAGGCGGGGGGGATCGGGGTTCACCCCTCCACTTT. Translation: CASSQDLRGGGDRGSPLHF.

This chain joins TRBV7-3 and TRBJ1-1, with 10 bases identical to TRBD1. V was pared by 5 bases and J by 1 base, with 4 bases of the junction left unmatched. This CDR3 comprises 15 residues. Germline V lookup: CDR1 SGHTA, CDR2 FQGTGA. The CDR3 loop reads CASSDRDRGNTEAFF. For the CDR3, the DNA is TGTGCCAGCAGCGACCGGGACAGGGGGAACACTGAAGCTTTCTTT.

The chain combines TRBV21-1 with TRBJ2-3; the DNA was not compared with TRBD1, the D call given in the table. TRBV21-1 is recorded as a pseudogene. The CDR3 spans 13 residues. CDR3 region: CAIPITIPDTQYF. CDR3 nucleotides: TGTGCCATCCCAATAACAATCCCAGATACGCAGTATTTT.

The chain has TRBV5-1 and TRBJ1-2, with TRBD1 matching 7 bases. CDR3 length equals 15 residues. V gave up 4 bases and J gave up 4 bases; unmatched junction bases: 10. Germline loops: CDR1 SGHRS, CDR2 YFSETQ. As DNA, the CDR3 is TGCGCCAGCAGCCCGTCCCAGGGGGAACGCTATGGCTACACCTTC. Its protein product is CASSPSQGERYGYTF.

This rearrangement joins TRBV10-3 to TRBJ2-7, with TRBD1 as a possible D gene (6 bases). The V end lost 6 bases, the J end lost 0 bases, and 12 bases lay between the germline ends. Germline V lookup: CDR1 ENHRY, CDR2 SYGVKD. The CDR3 sequence is 14 residues long. The CDR3 protein is CAISSSRGSYEQYF. In nucleotides, the CDR3 is TGTGCCATCAGCTCTTCCAGGGGCTCCTACGAGCAGTACTTC.

This clone was counted once. The gene calls are TRBV18 and TRBJ1-2, with 7 bases lining up with TRBD1. This CDR3 has 14 amino acids. Germline values: CDR1 KGHSH, CDR2 LQKENI. J lost 7 bases, V lost 4 bases, and 9 bases had no gene match. The chain's CDR3 is CASSQDRVAAGYTF. In DNA, the CDR3 is TGTGCCAGCTCACAAGACAGGGTAGCGGCTGGCTACACCTTC.

The chain carries TRBV10-3 and TRBJ2-7; weak D call: TRBD2 (6 bases). This CDR3 comprises 14 residues. Germline V gene data show CDR1 as ENHRY and CDR2 as SYGVKD. V was clipped by 8 bases and J by 2 bases, with 16 bases between them. The CDR3 here is CAIQGAGLTYEQYF. In DNA form, the CDR3 reads TGTGCCATCCAAGGGGCAGGACTAACCTACGAGCAGTACTTC.

This clone was seen once. The J gene is TRBJ1-1, the V gene TRBV5-1; weak D call: TRBD1 (5 bases). Trimming left V 0 bases short and J 4 bases short, with 10 bases between. Germline assignment: CDR1 SGHRS and CDR2 YFSETQ. The length of the CDR3 is 14 residues. The CDR3 sequence: CASSLVAGPTEAFF. The CDR3 DNA is TGCGCCAGCAGCTTGGTAGCGGGGCCCACTGAAGCTTTCTTT.

The rearrangement joins TRBV5-6 to TRBJ1-5; D not resolved. CDR3 length equals 15 residues. Between the trimmed V and J ends, which lost 5 bases and 7 bases, there was a span of 19 bases. Germline lookup yields CDR1 SGHDT and CDR2 YYEEEE. For the CDR3, the DNA is TGTGCCAGCAGTTACGGAGGGAGGGCAGGACAGCCCCAGCATTTT. Amino acids: CASSYGGRAGQPQHF.

The chain couples TRBV7-9 to TRBJ1-2, with D perhaps TRBD1 (6 bases). Per germline, CDR1 SEHNR and CDR2 FQNEAQ (reference sequence). The V end was cut by 3 bases, the J end by 4 bases, with 15 bases between. The CDR3 contains 15 residues. As DNA, the CDR3 is TGTGCCAGCAGCTTTAGTCAGGGGCTGGGCTATGGCTACACCTTC. It specifies CASSFSQGLGYGYTF.

This clone appeared a single time. This chain connects TRBV19 to TRBJ1-3; tentative D call: TRBD1 (5 bases). Trimming removed 5 bases at V and 2 bases at J, with 16 bases between. Germline CDR1 is LNHDA and CDR2 is SQIVND (reference sequence). The CDR3 is 16 amino acids. The CDR3 reads CASSARKQDPGNTIYF. The CDR3 coding sequence is TGTGCCAGTAGTGCCCGAAAACAGGATCCTGGAAACACCATATATTTT.

The rearrangement links TRBV7-9 to TRBJ1-2; the D gene is possibly TRBD1 (5 bases). The germline V gene has CDR1 SEHNR and CDR2 FQNEAQ (reference sequence). The length of the CDR3 is 12 residues. Trimming cost V 4 bases and J 7 bases, with 10 bases left between them. The CDR3 DNA follows: TGTGCCAGCAGCTATCCGGGGGTTGGCTACACCTTC. Amino acid sequence: CASSYPGVGYTF.

The chain employs TRBV7-2 and TRBJ1-5; D remains ambiguous. This CDR3 is 15 amino acids long. Germline CDR1 is SGHTA and CDR2 is FQGNSA. V was pared by 4 bases and J by 3 bases, with 13 bases between. CDR3 sequence: CASSWREGSNQPQHF. The CDR3 DNA reads as TGTGCCAGCAGCTGGAGAGAAGGTTCCAATCAGCCCCAGCATTTT.

The chain recombines TRBV7-2 with TRBJ1-5, with D tentatively TRBD1 (5 bases). Germline values: CDR1 SGHTA, CDR2 FQGNSA. V was shortened by 2 bases and J by 1 base, with 18 bases between the two germline ends. This CDR3 is 18 amino acids long. The CDR3 coding sequence is TGTGCCAGCAGCTTACTGGGGGGACCCGGAGGGAGCAATCAGCCCCAGCATTTT. Its protein is CASSLLGGPGGSNQPQHF.

V usage is TRBV15 and J usage is TRBJ1-1, with D possibly being TRBD1 (5 bases). This CDR3 is built from 13 residues. Germline lookup yields CDR1 LNHNV and CDR2 YYDKDF (reference sequence). V was shortened by 5 bases and J by 4 bases, with 11 bases between the two germline ends. CDR3 bases: TGTGCCACCAGCCTGGGGGGGGGCACTGAAGCTTTCTTT. As protein: CATSLGGGTEAFF.

The chain carries TRBV7-2 and TRBJ2-3; TRBD2 agrees at 10 bases. Trimming cost V 0 bases and J 7 bases; bases outside gene matches: 7. The germline V gene has CDR1 SGHTA and CDR2 FQGNSA. There are 16 residues in the CDR3. CDR3 loop: CASSLASSGGANTQYF. The CDR3 DNA is TGTGCCAGCAGCTTAGCCTCCAGCGGGGGGGCCAATACGCAGTATTTT. The full variable domain, in which reference TRBV7-2 and TRBJ2-3 provide the parts outside the CDR3, is GAGVSQSPSNKVTEKGKDVELRCDPISGHTALYWYRQSLGQGLEFLIYFQGNSAPDKSGLPSDRFSAERTGGSVSTLTIQRTQQEDSAVYLCASSLASSGGANTQYFGPGTRLTVL.

This clone was seen just once. V usage is TRBV29-1 and J usage is TRBJ1-2, with D unresolved. The V end lost 3 bases, the J end lost 1 base, and 6 bases lay between the germline ends. Per germline, CDR1 SQVTM and CDR2 ANQGSEA. CDR3 length equals 12 residues. The CDR3 bases are TGCAGCGTTGACGAGGTTAACTATGGCTACACCTTC. Its protein is CSVDEVNYGYTF.

The V gene is TRBV27, the J gene TRBJ2-7; 9 nucleotides line up with TRBD1. The CDR3 loop spans 15 amino acids. V lost 6 bases, J lost 5 bases, and 11 bases stayed unmatched. The germline gives CDR1 MNHEY, CDR2 SMNVEV (reference sequence). The DNA for the CDR3 is TGTGCCAGCAGGTCGACCGGGACAGGGACCCACGAGCAGTACTTC. It encodes CASRSTGTGTHEQYF.

The rearrangement joins TRBV3-1 (or the pseudogene TRBV3-2) to TRBJ2-1; a possible D gene is TRBD1 (6 bases). Trimming took 0 bases from V and 15 from J, leaving 12 bases between them. Germline loops: CDR1 LGHDT, CDR2 YNNKEL (reference sequence). The CDR3 is 12 residues long. The CDR3 here is CASSQEWGRRFF. The CDR3 bases are TGTGCCAGCAGCCAAGAGTGGGGGCGGCGGTTCTTC.

The chain uses TRBV27 and TRBJ1-2, with 8 bases fitting TRBD1. After removal of 4 bases from V and 7 bases from J, the junction contained 8 bases not matched to a gene. The CDR3 consists of 14 residues. Germline lookup yields CDR1 MNHEY and CDR2 SMNVEV (reference sequence). The CDR3 DNA reads TGTGCCAGCAGTTCAGCAGGGGGCGGTGGTGGCTACACCTTC. Its translation: CASSSAGGGGGYTF.

This clone was seen a single time. The chain couples TRBV7-2 to TRBJ1-1; no definite D call. The CDR3 covers 14 residues. Trimming took 7 bases from V and 2 from J, leaving 14 bases between them. From germline, CDR1 is SGHTA and CDR2 FQGNSA. The CDR3 DNA follows: TGTGCCAGCACTATTAGCCGGTTAAACACTGAAGCTTTCTTT. This gives the protein CASTISRLNTEAFF.

This clone was counted a single time. The chain uses TRBV7-2 and TRBJ2-7, with 7 bases lining up with TRBD1. After removal of 6 bases from V and 2 bases from J, the junction contained 10 bases not matched to a gene. Germline V gene lookup returns CDR1 SGHTA and CDR2 FQGNSA. The CDR3 totals 15 residues. CDR3 loop: CASSYRDRATYEQYF. DNA for the CDR3: TGTGCCAGCAGTTACCGGGACAGAGCAACCTACGAGCAGTACTTC.